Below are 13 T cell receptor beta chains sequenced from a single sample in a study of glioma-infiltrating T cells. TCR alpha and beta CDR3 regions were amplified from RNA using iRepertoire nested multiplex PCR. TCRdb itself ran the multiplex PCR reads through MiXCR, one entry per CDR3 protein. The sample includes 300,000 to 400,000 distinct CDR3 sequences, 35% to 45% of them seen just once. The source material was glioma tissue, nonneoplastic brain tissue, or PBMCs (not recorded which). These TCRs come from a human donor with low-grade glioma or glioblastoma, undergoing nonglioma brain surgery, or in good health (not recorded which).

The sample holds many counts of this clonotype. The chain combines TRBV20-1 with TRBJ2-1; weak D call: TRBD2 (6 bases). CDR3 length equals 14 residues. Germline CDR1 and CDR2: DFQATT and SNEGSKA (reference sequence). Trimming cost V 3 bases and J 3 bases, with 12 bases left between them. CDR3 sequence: CSARSLAIYNEQFF. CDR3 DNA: TGCAGTGCTAGGTCTCTAGCGATCTACAATGAGCAGTTCTTC.

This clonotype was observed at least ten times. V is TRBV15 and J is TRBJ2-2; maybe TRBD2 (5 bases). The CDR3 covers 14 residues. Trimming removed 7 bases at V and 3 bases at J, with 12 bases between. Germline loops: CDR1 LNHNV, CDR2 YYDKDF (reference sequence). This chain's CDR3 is CATKSLLDTGELFF. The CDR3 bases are TGTGCCACCAAGTCACTACTAGACACCGGGGAGCTGTTTTTT. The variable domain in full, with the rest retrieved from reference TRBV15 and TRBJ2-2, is DAMVIQNPRYQVTQFGKPVTLSCSQTLNHNVMYWYQQKSSQAPKLLFHYYDKDFNNEADTPDNFQSRRPNTSFCFLDIRSPGLGDTAMYLCATKSLLDTGELFFGEGSRLTVL.

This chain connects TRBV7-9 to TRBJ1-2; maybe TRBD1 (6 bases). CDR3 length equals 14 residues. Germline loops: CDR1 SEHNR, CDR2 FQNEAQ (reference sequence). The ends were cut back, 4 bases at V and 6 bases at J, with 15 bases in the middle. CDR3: CASSSLQGIDGYTF. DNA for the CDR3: TGTGCCAGCAGCTCCCTTCAGGGGATCGATGGCTACACCTTC.

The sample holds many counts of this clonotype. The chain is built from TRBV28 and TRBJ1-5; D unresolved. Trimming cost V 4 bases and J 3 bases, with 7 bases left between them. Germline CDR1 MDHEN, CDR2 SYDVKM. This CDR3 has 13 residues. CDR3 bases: TGTGCCAGCAGTTACAGTTTCAATCAGCCCCAGCATTTT. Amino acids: CASSYSFNQPQHF. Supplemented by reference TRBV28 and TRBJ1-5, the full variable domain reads DVKVTQSSRYLVKRTGEKVFLECVQDMDHENMFWYRQDPGLGLRLIYFSYDVKMKEKGDIPEGYSVSREKKERFSLILESASTNQTSMYLCASSYSFNQPQHFGDGTRLSIL.

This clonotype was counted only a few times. The CDR3 is CASIQVGNSPDGYTF. Here the CDR3 DNA reads TGTGCCAGTATTCAAGTGGGGAACTCTCCGGATGGCTACACCTTC. The rearrangement uses TRBV19 and TRBJ1-2; D not resolved. The germline gives CDR1 LNHDA, CDR2 SQIVND (reference sequence). The V and J ends lost 7 bases and 6 bases respectively, with 21 bases between them. CDR3 length: 15 amino acids.

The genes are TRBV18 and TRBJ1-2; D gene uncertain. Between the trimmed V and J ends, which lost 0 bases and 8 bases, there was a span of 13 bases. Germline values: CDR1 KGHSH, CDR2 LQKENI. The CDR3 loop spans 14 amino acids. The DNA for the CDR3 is TGTGCCAGCTCACCACCAGGGCAGAAGGAAGGCTACACCTTC. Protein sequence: CASSPPGQKEGYTF.

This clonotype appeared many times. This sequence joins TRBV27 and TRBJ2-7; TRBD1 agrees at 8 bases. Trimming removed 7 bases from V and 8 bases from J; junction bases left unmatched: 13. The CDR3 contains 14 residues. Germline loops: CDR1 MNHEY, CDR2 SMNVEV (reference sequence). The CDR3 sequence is CASKDRATPQKQYF. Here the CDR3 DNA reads TGTGCCAGCAAGGACAGGGCGACCCCCCAGAAGCAGTACTTC.

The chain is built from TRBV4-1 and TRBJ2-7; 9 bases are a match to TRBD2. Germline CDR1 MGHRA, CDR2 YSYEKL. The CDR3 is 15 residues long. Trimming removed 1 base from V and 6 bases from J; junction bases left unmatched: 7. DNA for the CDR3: TGCGCCAGCAGCCAAGGGCTAGCGGGGAGGAGCGAGCAGTACTTC. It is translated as CASSQGLAGRSEQYF.

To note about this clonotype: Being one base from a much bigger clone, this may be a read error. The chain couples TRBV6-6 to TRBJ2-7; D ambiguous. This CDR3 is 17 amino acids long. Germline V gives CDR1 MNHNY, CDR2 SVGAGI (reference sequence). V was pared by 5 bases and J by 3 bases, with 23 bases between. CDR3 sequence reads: CASSPLEGLGPGYEQYF. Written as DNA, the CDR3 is TGTGCCAGCAGTCCCCTAGAAGGGCTAGGTCCGGGCTACGAGCAGTACTTC.

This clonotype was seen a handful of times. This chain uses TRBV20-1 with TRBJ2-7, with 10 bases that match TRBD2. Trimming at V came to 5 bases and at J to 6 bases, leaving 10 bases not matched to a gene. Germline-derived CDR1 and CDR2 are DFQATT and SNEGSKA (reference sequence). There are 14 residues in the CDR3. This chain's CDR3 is CSAVTGTSVTEQYF. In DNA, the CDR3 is TGCAGTGCTGTCACCGGGACTAGCGTGACCGAGCAGTACTTC.

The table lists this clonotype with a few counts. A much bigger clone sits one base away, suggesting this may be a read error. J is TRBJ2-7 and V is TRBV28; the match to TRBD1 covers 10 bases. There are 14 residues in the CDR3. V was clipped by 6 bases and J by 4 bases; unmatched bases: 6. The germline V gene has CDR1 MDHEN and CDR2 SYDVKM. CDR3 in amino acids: CASRHRDRGYEQYF. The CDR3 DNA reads TGTGCCAGCAGACATCGGGACAGGGGATACGAGCAGTACTTC. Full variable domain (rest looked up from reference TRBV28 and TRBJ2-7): DVKVTQSSRYLVKRTGEKVFLECVQDMDHENMFWYRQDPGLGLRLIYFSYDVKMKEKGDIPEGYSVSREKKERFSLILESASTNQTSMYLCASRHRDRGYEQYFGPGTRLTVT.

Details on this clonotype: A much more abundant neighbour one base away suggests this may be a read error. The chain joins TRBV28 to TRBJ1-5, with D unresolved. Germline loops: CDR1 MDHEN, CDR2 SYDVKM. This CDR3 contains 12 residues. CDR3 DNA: TGTGCCAGCAGTTTCCCTCATCAGCCCCTGCATTTT. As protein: CASSFPHQPLHF.

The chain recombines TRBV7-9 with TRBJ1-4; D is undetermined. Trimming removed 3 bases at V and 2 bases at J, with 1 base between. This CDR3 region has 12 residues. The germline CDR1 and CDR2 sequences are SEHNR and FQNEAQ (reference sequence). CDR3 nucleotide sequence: TGTGCCAGCAGCTTGACTAATGAAAAACTGTTTTTT. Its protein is CASSLTNEKLFF.